This T cell receptor (beta chain) was retrieved from a study of metastatic and nonmetastatic thyroid tumors. Study summary: From malignant and benign thyroid patients, repertoires in blood and in tumor or nodule tissue were compared.

The CDR3 extends over 18 amino acids. Per the germline V gene, CDR1 is MNHEY and CDR2 is SVGAGI. Thyroid surgery was performed in patients who had received no treatment beforehand. Original methodology: A classifier for distant metastasis in papillary thyroid cancer was constructed using CDR3 differences observed across clinicopathological groups. TCRdb re-clonotyped the PCR reads through MiXCR. V and J calls and clone size were set by TCRdb, not the authors. The sample records over 10,000 clones, 25% to 35% being singletons. A few counts support this clone. Its specificity is not known. One end of the junction varies from germline; a read error may be responsible. Whole-study findings and limits: Across blood and tumor, TCR beta diversity in malignant thyroid tumors was reportedly significantly higher than in benign nodules.

The specimen sequenced was tumor tissue. The TCR was taken from a female donor with papillary thyroid cancer or a benign thyroid nodule (not recorded which). Some clones in this sample may be carry-over from other donors' samples. The genes are TRBV6-5 and TRBJ2-2, with 8 bases that match TRBD1. In nucleotides, the CDR3 is TGTGCCATCAGTTACTCCCTAGGACAGGGAACGAACACTGGGGAGCTATTTTTT. Amino acid sequence: CAISYSLGQGTNTGELFF.